The next 5 T cell receptor beta chains were all read from a single sample in a study of cytotoxic CD8 clonotypes in ibrutinib-treated CLL (dated by TCRdb to about 2021). The protocol used for the library was the immunoSEQ multiplex PCR assay. The table comes from immuneACCESS by way of TCRdb, which keeps in-frame sequences with V and J called. Part of the clones is missing from these tables; in studies checked, under half for an unresolved V gene and the rest for unknown reasons. The sample includes just over 200,000 clones, with 79% observed a single time. The ten largest clonotypes hold about 10% of the sample. The time point label, as the study defines it: eleven to twelve months on ibrutinib. Sample: PBMCs, taken after 12 months of ibrutinib treatment. These receptors originate from a human donor with chronic lymphocytic leukemia.

This rearrangement joins TRBV29-1 to TRBJ1-1, with 7 positions matching TRBD1. This CDR3 is 16 amino acids long. V lost 4 bases and J lost 2; bases outside the gene matches: 13. From germline, CDR1 is SQVTM and CDR2 ANQGSEA. CDR3 DNA: TGCAGCGTTGGGGGGGTGGAGGGACAGCTAAACACTGAAGCTTTCTTT. Protein sequence: CSVGGVEGQLNTEAFF.

This clone was counted once. The chain carries TRBV28 and TRBJ1-2; D perhaps matches TRBD1 (5 bases). CDR1 is MDHEN and CDR2 is SYDVKM in the germline V gene. The CDR3 contains 14 residues. Trimming pared 7 bases from V and 7 bases from J, leaving 19 bases between. The CDR3 DNA sequence: TGTGCCAGCAACCTTATTCCCGCCAGGGTTGGCTACACCTTC. It is translated as CASNLIPARVGYTF.

The chain couples TRBV6-1 to TRBJ1-2; tentatively, D is TRBD1 (5 bases). Per germline, CDR1 MNHNS and CDR2 SASEGT. The CDR3 is made up of 15 amino acids. Trimming removed 4 bases from V and 0 bases from J, with 12 bases in between. The DNA of the CDR3 is TGTGCCAGCAGTGTGGGACGGCAAGCTAACTATGGCTACACCTTC. It is translated as CASSVGRQANYGYTF.

The gene calls are TRBV5-1 and TRBJ2-7, with D possibly matching TRBD2 (7 bases). The CDR3 has 15 residues. Per the germline V gene, CDR1 is SGHRS and CDR2 is YFSETQ. Trimming took off 4 bases at V and 3 bases at J, with 17 bases between the two ends. The CDR3 sequence: CASSPGGGRGYEQYF. CDR3 bases: TGCGCCAGCAGCCCTGGGGGGGGCAGGGGCTACGAGCAGTACTTC.

This rearrangement joins TRBV27 to TRBJ1-1, with D unresolved. The CDR3 loop spans 13 amino acids. V was clipped by 6 bases and J by 1 base, with 9 bases between them. The germline V gene encodes CDR1 MNHEY and CDR2 SMNVEV (reference sequence). CDR3 bases: TGTGCCAGCAGATGGGAAACGAACACTGAAGCTTTCTTT. Translation: CASRWETNTEAFF.